A single sample is the source of the 8 T cell receptor beta chains below, sequenced in a study of blood T cell repertoires in COVID-19. Using immunoSEQ multiplex PCR, the repertoire was profiled, and TCRdb retains in-frame clones only, with some absent. This sample has some 130,000 clones, with 80% to 90% found just once. The specimen sequenced was peripheral blood. These receptors all stem from a man aged 45-65 years with active COVID-19.

The chain combines TRBV4-1 with TRBJ1-1, with D possibly being TRBD1 (5 bases). The CDR3 is 12 residues long. V gave up 1 base and J gave up 10 bases, with 10 bases separating them. Looked up from germline, CDR1 is MGHRA and CDR2 is YSYEKL. The CDR3: CASSQAGGLAFF. In nucleotides, the CDR3 is TGCGCCAGCAGCCAAGCCGGGGGTTTAGCTTTCTTT.

This clone has a single count. This rearrangement joins TRBV6-6 to TRBJ2-7; 9 nucleotides agree with TRBD1. The CDR3 is 15 amino acids. Looked up from germline, CDR1 is MNHNY and CDR2 is SVGAGI (reference sequence). Unmatched junction bases numbered 1, after V lost 1 base and J lost 0 bases. CDR3 amino acids: CASSYWTGASYEQYF. DNA of the CDR3: TGTGCCAGCAGTTACTGGACAGGGGCCTCCTACGAGCAGTACTTC.

The genes are TRBV3-1 (or the pseudogene TRBV3-2) and TRBJ2-5; D might be TRBD1 (6 bases). The CDR3 length is 14 residues. The V end was cut by 4 bases, the J end by 1 base, with 10 bases between. Germline loops: CDR1 LGHDT, CDR2 YNNKEL (reference sequence). The CDR3 DNA reads TGTGCCAGCAGCCCCGGACAGATCCAAGAGACCCAGTACTTC. As protein: CASSPGQIQETQYF.

The rearrangement links TRBV7-9 to TRBJ1-5; possible D gene TRBD1, 6 bases. CDR1 and CDR2 from the germline V gene are SEHNR and FQNEAQ (reference sequence). Trimming removed 4 bases from V and 14 bases from J, with 15 bases in between. The CDR3 length is 12 residues. As DNA, the CDR3 is TGTGCCAGCAGCTCCTCAGGACAGAAAGAGCATTTT. It encodes CASSSSGQKEHF.

The chain carries TRBV25-1 and TRBJ2-1; 7 bases agree with TRBD1. J was trimmed by 5 bases and V by 7 bases; bases with no gene match: 8. CDR1 MGHDK and CDR2 SYGVNS come from the germline V gene. This CDR3 is built from 14 residues. The CDR3 DNA follows: TGTGCCAGCATCCGACAGGGAACGGACAATGAGCAGTTCTTC. It codes for CASIRQGTDNEQFF.

This clone was counted a few times. The chain has TRBV27 and TRBJ2-1; 7 bases fit TRBD2. The germline CDR1 and CDR2 sequences are MNHEY and SMNVEV (reference sequence). J gave up 4 bases and V 5 bases, and 8 bases lay outside the gene matches. The CDR3 length is 15 residues. This CDR3 is CASSRKGGIYNEQFF. CDR3 nucleotides: TGTGCCAGCAGTCGAAAGGGAGGGATATACAATGAGCAGTTCTTC.

The V gene is TRBV15, the J gene TRBJ1-5, with D maybe TRBD1 (5 bases). The V end was cut by 4 bases, the J end by 4 bases, with 14 bases between. Looked up from germline, CDR1 is LNHNV and CDR2 is YYDKDF (reference sequence). The CDR3 totals 15 residues. The CDR3 region has the DNA TGTGCCACCAGCACCCCGACGGGGGGTAATCAGCCCCAGCATTTT. This translates into CATSTPTGGNQPQHF.

The gene calls are TRBV14 and TRBJ1-2; D perhaps matches TRBD1 (6 bases). The germline CDR1 and CDR2 sequences are SGHDN and FVKESK. Trimming removed 1 base at V and 5 bases at J, with 14 bases between. This CDR3 contains 15 residues. This chain's CDR3 is CASSQVGGQRYGYTF. DNA of the CDR3: TGTGCCAGCAGCCAAGTCGGAGGACAGCGATATGGCTACACCTTC.